This T cell receptor beta chain was recovered during a study of T cells after yellow fever vaccination. Study summary: Fractions low in cell number were prepared with SMART-Seq v4 Ultra Low Input. The study's findings and limits: Clonotypes appearing in both CD4 and CD8 compartments existed, and their share was small.

The study made its TCR cDNA through 5'RACE template switching. That step introduced a universal primer site along with UMIs. MiXCR, applied by TCRdb to the 5' RACE reads, yields one record per CDR3 protein. The repertoire consists of 450,000 to 550,000 distinct CDR3 sequences, with just over 20% occurring once and the leading ten covering around 16%. Points on this clonotype: Antigen specificity is unknown.

This CDR3 is 15 amino acids long. CDR1 is MDHEN, CDR2 SYDVKM, per germline. The V and J ends lost 5 bases and 9 bases, in that order; junction bases with no gene match: 14. The TCR was taken from a man between 18 and 29 years old who received the YFV17D yellow fever vaccine. The chain couples TRBV28 to TRBJ1-1, with 8 bases identical to TRBD1. The sequenced sample was PBMCs, obtained 20 to 25 days after the first yellow fever vaccination. In nucleotides, the CDR3 is TGTGCCAGCAGTACACTCACTTCACAGGGGGGACAAGCTTTCTTT. Translating gives CASSTLTSQGGQAFF. The whole variable domain, remainder taken from reference TRBV28 and TRBJ1-1, is DVKVTQSSRYLVKRTGEKVFLECVQDMDHENMFWYRQDPGLGLRLIYFSYDVKMKEKGDIPEGYSVSREKKERFSLILESASTNQTSMYLCASSTLTSQGGQAFFGQGTRLTVV.